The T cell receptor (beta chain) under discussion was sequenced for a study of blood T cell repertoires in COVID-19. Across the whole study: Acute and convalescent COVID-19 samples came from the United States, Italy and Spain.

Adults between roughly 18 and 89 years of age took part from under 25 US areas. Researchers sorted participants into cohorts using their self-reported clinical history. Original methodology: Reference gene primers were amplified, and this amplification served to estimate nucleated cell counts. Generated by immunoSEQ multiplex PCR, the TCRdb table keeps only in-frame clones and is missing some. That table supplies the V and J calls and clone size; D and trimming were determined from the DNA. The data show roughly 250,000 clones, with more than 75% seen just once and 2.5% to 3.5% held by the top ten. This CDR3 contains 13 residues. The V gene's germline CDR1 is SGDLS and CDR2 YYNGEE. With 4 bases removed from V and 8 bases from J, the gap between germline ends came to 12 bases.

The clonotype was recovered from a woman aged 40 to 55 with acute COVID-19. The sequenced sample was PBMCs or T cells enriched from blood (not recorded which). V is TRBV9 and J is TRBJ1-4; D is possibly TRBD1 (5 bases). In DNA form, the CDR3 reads TGTGCCAGCAGCCCCCAGGAGGGGGAAAAACTGTTTTTT. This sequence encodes CASSPQEGEKLFF.